This TCR beta chain was captured in a study of CXCR3-negative and CXCR3-positive naive CD8 T cells. Study findings and constraints: Comparison of naive cells showed more hydrophobic TRB CDR3s in CXCR3-positive than in CXCR3-negative naive cells. Naive subsets had comparable surface CD5; TCR strength was inferred from TRB CDR3 properties.

Triplicates of roughly 300,000 cells were sorted from each CD8+ T cell subset. A CD45RO-CCR7+CD27+CD95- phenotype identified naive CD8+ T cells. A word on this clonotype: What it binds is not known.

This CDR3 is 16 amino acids long. Germline V gene data show CDR1 as SGHKS and CDR2 as YYEKEE (reference sequence). cDNA libraries for TRB were generated by 5' RACE incorporating UMI labels. Following a re-call of the 5' RACE reads, TCRdb has one entry per CDR3 protein and lacks DNA. Its table records some 150,000 distinct CDR3 sequences. The chain couples TRBV5-5 to TRBJ2-2; absent DNA, TCRdb's TRBD2 call cannot be checked. This receptor was obtained from a human donor in good health. Some clones in this sample may be carry-over from other donors' samples. Sequenced sample: naive CXCR3+ CD8+ T cells from blood. This sample's subset: CD45RO-CCR7+CD27+CD95- naive CD8+ T cells expressing CXCR3 (TNR3+). The CDR3 loop is CASSSGLAGATGELFF.